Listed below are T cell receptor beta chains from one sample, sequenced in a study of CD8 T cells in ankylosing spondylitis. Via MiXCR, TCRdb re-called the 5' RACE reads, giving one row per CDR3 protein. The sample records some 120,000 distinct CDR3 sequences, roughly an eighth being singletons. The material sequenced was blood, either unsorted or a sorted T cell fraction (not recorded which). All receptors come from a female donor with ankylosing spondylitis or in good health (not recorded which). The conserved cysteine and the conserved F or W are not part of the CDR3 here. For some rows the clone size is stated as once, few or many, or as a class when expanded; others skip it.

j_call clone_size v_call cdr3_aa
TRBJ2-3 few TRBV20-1 SAKTSGSITDTQY
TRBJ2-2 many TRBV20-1 SARSGRAGETGELF
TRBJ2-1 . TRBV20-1 SARDLVGNEQF
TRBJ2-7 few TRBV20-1 SAFLTSGGADEQY
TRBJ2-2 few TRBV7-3 ASSLSRASRGELF
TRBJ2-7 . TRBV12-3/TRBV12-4 ASTDSGMGRYEQY
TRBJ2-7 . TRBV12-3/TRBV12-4 ASSPRFSSYEQY
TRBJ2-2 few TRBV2 ASSGQFNTGELF
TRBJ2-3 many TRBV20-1 SAGAGPDTQY
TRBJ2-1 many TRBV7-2 ASSVGGNEQF
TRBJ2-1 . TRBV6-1 ASRPGTGFHEQF
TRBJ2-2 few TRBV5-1 ASSLSGQGGTGELF
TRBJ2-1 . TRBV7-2 ASNQDRASYNEQF
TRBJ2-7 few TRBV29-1 SVEDRASYEQY
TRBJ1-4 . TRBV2 ASSPRAGEKLF
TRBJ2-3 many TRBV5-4 ASSSVAGSSTDTQY
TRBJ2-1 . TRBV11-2 ASKSSGGAYEQF
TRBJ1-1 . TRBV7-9 AADRLLEAF
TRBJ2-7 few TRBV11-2 ASSLEPRVSSYEQY
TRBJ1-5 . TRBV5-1 ASSLVPGNQPQH
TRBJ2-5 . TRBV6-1 ASSELPPLADQETPY